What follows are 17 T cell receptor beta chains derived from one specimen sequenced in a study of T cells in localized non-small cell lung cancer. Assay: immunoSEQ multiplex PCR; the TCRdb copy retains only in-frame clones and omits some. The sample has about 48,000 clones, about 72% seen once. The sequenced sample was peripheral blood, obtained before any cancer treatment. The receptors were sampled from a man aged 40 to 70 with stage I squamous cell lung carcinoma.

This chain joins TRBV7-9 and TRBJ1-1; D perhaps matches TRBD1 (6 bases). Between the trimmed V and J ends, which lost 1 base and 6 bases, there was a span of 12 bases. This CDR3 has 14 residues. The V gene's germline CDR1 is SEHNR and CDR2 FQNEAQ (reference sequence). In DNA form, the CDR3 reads TGTGCCAGCAGCTTAGAGCGGACAGCGCCTGAAGCTTTCTTT. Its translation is CASSLERTAPEAFF.

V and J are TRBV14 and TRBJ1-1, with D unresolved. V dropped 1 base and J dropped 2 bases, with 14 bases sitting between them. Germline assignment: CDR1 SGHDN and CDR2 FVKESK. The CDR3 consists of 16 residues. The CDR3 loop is CASSQVSGRLNTEAFF. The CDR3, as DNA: TGTGCCAGCAGCCAAGTCAGCGGCAGGTTAAACACTGAAGCTTTCTTT.

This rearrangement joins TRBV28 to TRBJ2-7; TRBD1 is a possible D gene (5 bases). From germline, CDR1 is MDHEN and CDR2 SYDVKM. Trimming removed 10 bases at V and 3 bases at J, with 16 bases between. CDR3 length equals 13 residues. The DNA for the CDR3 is TGTGCCACCCAACGCCCAGGGTACTACGAGCAGTACTTC. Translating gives CATQRPGYYEQYF.

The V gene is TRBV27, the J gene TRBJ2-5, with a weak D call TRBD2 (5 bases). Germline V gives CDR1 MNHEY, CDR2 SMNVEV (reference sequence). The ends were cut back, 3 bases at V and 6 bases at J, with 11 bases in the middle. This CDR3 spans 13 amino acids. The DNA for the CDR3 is TGTGCCAGCAGTTTTTCTAGCAGCCAGACCCAGTACTTC. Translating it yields CASSFSSSQTQYF.

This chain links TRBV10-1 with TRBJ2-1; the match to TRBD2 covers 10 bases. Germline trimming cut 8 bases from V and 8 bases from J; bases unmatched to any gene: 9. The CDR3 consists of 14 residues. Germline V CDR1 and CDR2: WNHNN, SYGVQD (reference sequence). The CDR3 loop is CASETPSGGHEQFF. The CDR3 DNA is TGCGCCAGCGAAACCCCTAGCGGGGGCCATGAGCAGTTCTTC.

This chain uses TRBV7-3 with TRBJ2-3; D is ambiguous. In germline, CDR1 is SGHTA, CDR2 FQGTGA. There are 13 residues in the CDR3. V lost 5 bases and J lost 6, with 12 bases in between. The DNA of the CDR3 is TGTGCCAGCAGCCTTTTAGGGTCCGATACGCAGTATTTT. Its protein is CASSLLGSDTQYF.

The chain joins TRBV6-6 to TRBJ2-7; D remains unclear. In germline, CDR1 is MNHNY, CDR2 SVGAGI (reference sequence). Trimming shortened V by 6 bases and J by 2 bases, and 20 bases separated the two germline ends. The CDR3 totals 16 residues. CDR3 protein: CASSDLGSGLPYEQYF. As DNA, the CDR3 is TGTGCCAGCAGCGACCTGGGGTCCGGCCTGCCCTACGAGCAGTACTTC.

The CDR3 DNA reads as TGCAGCGTTGAAGCCTGGCATGGACAAGGCTACACCTTC. Encoded protein: CSVEAWHGQGYTF. This chain joins TRBV29-1 and TRBJ1-2; D perhaps matches TRBD1 (5 bases). The CDR3 consists of 13 residues. Germline V gives CDR1 SQVTM, CDR2 ANQGSEA. Between the trimmed V and J ends, which lost 1 base and 8 bases, there was a span of 14 bases.

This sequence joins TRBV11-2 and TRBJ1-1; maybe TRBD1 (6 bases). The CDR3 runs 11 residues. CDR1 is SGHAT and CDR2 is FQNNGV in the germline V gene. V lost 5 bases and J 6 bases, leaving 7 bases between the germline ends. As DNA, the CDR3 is TGTGCCAGCAGCGGGGGCTCTGAAGCTTTCTTT. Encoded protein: CASSGGSEAFF.

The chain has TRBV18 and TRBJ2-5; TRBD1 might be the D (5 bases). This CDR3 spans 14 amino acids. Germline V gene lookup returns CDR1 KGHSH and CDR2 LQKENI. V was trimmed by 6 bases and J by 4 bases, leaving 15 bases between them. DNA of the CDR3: TGTGCCAGCTCGTCAGGACAAACTGGAGAGACCCAGTACTTC. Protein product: CASSSGQTGETQYF.

The CDR3 spells CASSLGMSGSLAKNIQYF. CDR3 nucleotide sequence: TGTGCCAGCAGTTTGGGAATGTCGGGATCACTAGCCAAAAACATTCAGTACTTC. The chain carries TRBV28 and TRBJ2-4, with a possible D match to TRBD2 (5 bases). Trimming left V 3 bases short and J 0 bases short, with 18 bases between. The CDR3 has 18 residues. Germline CDR1 is MDHEN and CDR2 is SYDVKM.

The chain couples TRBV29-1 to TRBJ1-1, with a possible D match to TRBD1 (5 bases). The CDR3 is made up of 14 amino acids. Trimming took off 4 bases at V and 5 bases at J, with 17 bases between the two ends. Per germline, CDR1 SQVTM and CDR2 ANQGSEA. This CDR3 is CSVVDVGGGTEAFF. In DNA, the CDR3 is TGCAGCGTTGTTGATGTTGGGGGAGGGACTGAAGCTTTCTTT.

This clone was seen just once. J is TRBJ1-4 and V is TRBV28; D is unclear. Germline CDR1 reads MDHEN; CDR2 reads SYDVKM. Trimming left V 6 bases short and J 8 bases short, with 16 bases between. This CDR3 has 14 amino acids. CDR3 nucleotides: TGTGCCAGCAGCTCCCCCGGTCAACAGGAAAAACTGTTTTTT. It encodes CASSSPGQQEKLFF.

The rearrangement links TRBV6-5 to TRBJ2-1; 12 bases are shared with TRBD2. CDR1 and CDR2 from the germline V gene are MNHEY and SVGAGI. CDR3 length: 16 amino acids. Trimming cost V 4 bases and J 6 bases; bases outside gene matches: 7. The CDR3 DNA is TGTGCCAGCAGTTGGACGCTAGCGGGGGGGCCCAATGAGCAGTTCTTC. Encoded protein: CASSWTLAGGPNEQFF.

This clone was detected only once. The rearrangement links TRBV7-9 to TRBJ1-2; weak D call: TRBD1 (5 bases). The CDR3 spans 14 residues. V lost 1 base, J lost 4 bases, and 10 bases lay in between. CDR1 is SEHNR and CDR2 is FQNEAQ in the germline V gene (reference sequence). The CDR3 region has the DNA TGTGCCAGCAGCTTAGGGGGGGACCTCTATGGCTACACCTTC. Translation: CASSLGGDLYGYTF.

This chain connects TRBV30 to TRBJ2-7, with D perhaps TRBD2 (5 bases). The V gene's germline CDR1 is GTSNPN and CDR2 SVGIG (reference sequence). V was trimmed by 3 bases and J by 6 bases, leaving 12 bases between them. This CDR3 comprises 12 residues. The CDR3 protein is CAWREYGGEQYF. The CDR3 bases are TGTGCCTGGAGGGAGTATGGAGGCGAGCAGTACTTC.

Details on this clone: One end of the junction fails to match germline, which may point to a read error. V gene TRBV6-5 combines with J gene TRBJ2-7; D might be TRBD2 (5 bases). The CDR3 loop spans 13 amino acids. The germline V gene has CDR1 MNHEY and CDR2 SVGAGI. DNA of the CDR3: TGTGCCATCAGTGTAACCGGGATCGACGAGCAGTACTTC. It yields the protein CAISVTGIDEQYF.